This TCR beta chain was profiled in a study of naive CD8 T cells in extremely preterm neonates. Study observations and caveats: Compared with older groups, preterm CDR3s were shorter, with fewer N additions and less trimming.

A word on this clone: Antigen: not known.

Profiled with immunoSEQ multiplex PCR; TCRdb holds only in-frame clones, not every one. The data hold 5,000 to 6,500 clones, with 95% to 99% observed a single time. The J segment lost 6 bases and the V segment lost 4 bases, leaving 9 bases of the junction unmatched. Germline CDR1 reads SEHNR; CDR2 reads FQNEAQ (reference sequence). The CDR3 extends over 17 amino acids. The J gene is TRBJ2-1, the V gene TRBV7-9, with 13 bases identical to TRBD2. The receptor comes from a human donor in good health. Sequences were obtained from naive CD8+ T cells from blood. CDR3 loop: CASSYPGGTSGINEQFF. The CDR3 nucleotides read TGTGCCAGCAGCTACCCGGGGGGGACTAGCGGGATCAATGAGCAGTTCTTC.